This entry lists 29 T cell receptor beta chains sequenced from one sample in a study of cytomegalovirus exposure and HLA in healthy donors. PCR used 60 Vbeta primers and 13 Jbeta primers. Method: immunoSEQ multiplex PCR; TCRdb's copy keeps in-frame clones and lacks some. The profile shows about 96,000 clones, 60% to 75% of them singletons. Sequenced sample: PBMCs. These receptors originate from a female donor in good health and CMV-seropositive.

The rearrangement joins TRBV4-1 to TRBJ2-3, with 16 positions matching TRBD2. From germline, CDR1 is MGHRA and CDR2 YSYEKL. Germline trimming cut 4 bases from V and 0 bases from J; bases unmatched to any gene: 4. CDR3 size: 18 residues. The chain's CDR3 is CASSPGLAGGPSTDTQYF. DNA for the CDR3: TGCGCCAGCAGCCCGGGACTAGCGGGGGGGCCTAGCACAGATACGCAGTATTTT.

This clone was counted a single time. V usage is TRBV7-8 and J usage is TRBJ2-7; TRBD1 matches at 12 bases. Germline V gives CDR1 SGHVS, CDR2 FQNEAQ. Unmatched junction bases numbered 12, after V lost 5 bases and J lost 7 bases. This CDR3 spans 16 amino acids. The CDR3: CASSKAGTGGMREQYF. The CDR3 DNA sequence: TGTGCCAGCAGCAAAGCCGGGACAGGGGGCATGAGGGAGCAGTACTTC.

V is TRBV6-6 and J is TRBJ1-1; D is uncertain. V lost 11 bases, J lost 3 bases, and 10 bases lay in between. In germline, CDR1 is MNHNY, CDR2 SVGAGI (reference sequence). This CDR3 spans 11 amino acids. In DNA form, the CDR3 reads TGTGCCTCCGGTGAGGACACTGAAGCTTTCTTT. Translating gives CASGEDTEAFF.

V and J are TRBV5-1 and TRBJ2-2; maybe TRBD2 (5 bases). Trimming shortened V by 2 bases and J by 4 bases, and 12 bases separated the two germline ends. Germline-derived CDR1 and CDR2 are SGHRS and YFSETQ. The CDR3 runs 15 residues. CDR3 in amino acids: CASSLVSGITGELFF. The CDR3 DNA reads TGCGCCAGCAGCTTAGTATCGGGGATCACCGGGGAGCTGTTTTTT.

This sequence joins TRBV7-8 and TRBJ2-3; no clear D. Germline-derived CDR1 and CDR2 are SGHVS and FQNEAQ. The length of the CDR3 is 13 residues. Between the trimmed V and J ends, which lost 5 bases and 6 bases, there was a span of 12 bases. CDR3 sequence reads: CASSPVSVDTQYF. CDR3 DNA: TGTGCCAGCAGCCCTGTATCCGTGGATACGCAGTATTTT.

The chain joins TRBV20-1 to TRBJ2-3; TRBD2 is a possible D gene (5 bases). Germline lookup yields CDR1 DFQATT and CDR2 SNEGSKA (reference sequence). The CDR3 consists of 11 residues. V was cut by 7 bases and J by 1 base, with 6 bases left in between. CDR3 residues: CSVRGTDTQYF. The CDR3 bases are TGCAGTGTGCGGGGCACAGATACGCAGTATTTT.

Only a few counts were recorded for this clone. V gene TRBV6-5 combines with J gene TRBJ2-4; D is ambiguous. This CDR3 region has 15 residues. Trimming left V 2 bases short and J 5 bases short, with 13 bases between. Germline-derived CDR1 and CDR2 are MNHEY and SVGAGI. CDR3 coding DNA: TGTGCCAGCAGTTACCTGGCAGGTGGTGAAAACATTCAGTACTTC. The encoded protein is CASSYLAGGENIQYF.

The genes are TRBV28 and TRBJ1-1; D is unresolved. Trimming pared 3 bases from V and 10 bases from J, leaving 15 bases between. The germline V gene encodes CDR1 MDHEN and CDR2 SYDVKM. The CDR3 contains 13 residues. CDR3 protein: CASSLGRHRGAFF. DNA for the CDR3: TGTGCCAGCAGTTTGGGCAGGCACCGGGGAGCTTTCTTT.

This chain joins TRBV9 and TRBJ1-5; D unclear. Deletions cut 0 bases from V and 0 bases from J, with 4 bases between. The CDR3 spans 14 residues. Per germline, CDR1 SGDLS and CDR2 YYNGEE. CDR3 in amino acids: CASSVGYSNQPQHF. Here the CDR3 DNA reads TGTGCCAGCAGCGTAGGCTATAGCAATCAGCCCCAGCATTTT.

This clone was seen a handful of times. The V gene is TRBV2, the J gene TRBJ1-1; the D gene is possibly TRBD1 (5 bases). This CDR3 comprises 14 residues. Germline V gene lookup returns CDR1 SNHLY and CDR2 FYNNEI. V lost 8 bases to trimming and J lost 4 bases, with 17 bases between them. The chain's CDR3 is CASQKGLGRTEAFF. Here the CDR3 DNA reads TGTGCCAGCCAGAAGGGGCTGGGGCGCACTGAAGCTTTCTTT.

The V call is TRBV15, the J call TRBJ2-2; D ambiguous. CDR1 and CDR2 (germline): LNHNV, YYDKDF (reference sequence). This CDR3 comprises 12 residues. Trimming cost V 0 bases and J 8 bases, with 4 bases left between them. The CDR3 bases are TGTGCCACCAGCAGAGATCTGGGGGAGCTGTTTTTT. It codes for CATSRDLGELFF.

This rearrangement joins TRBV7-9 to TRBJ1-4; D is uncertain. CDR1 is SEHNR, CDR2 FQNEAQ, per germline (reference sequence). Between the trimmed V and J ends, which lost 5 bases and 0 bases, there was a span of 10 bases. CDR3 length equals 15 residues. The CDR3 loop reads CASSGVGATNEKLFF. The CDR3 DNA reads as TGTGCCAGCAGCGGGGTGGGAGCAACTAATGAAAAACTGTTTTTT.

The rearrangement links TRBV6-5 to TRBJ1-5; D not resolved. Germline CDR1 MNHEY, CDR2 SVGAGI. V gave up 4 bases and J gave up 4 bases, with 8 bases separating them. CDR3 length: 13 residues. CDR3 amino acids: CASSSLRNQPQHF. In DNA form, the CDR3 reads TGTGCCAGCAGTTCGCTCCGGAATCAGCCCCAGCATTTT.

The chain joins TRBV28 to TRBJ1-2; D possibly corresponds to TRBD1 (5 bases). Germline lookup yields CDR1 MDHEN and CDR2 SYDVKM. With 3 bases removed from V and 0 bases from J, the gap between germline ends came to 8 bases. CDR3 size: 14 residues. The CDR3 spells CASSFKDTNYGYTF. The CDR3 nucleotides read TGTGCCAGCAGTTTTAAGGACACTAACTATGGCTACACCTTC.

J is TRBJ2-1 and V is TRBV2, with TRBD2 identical over 8 bases. The V gene end was trimmed by 4 bases and the J gene end by 4 bases; junction bases not matched to a gene: 9. This CDR3 region has 16 residues. Germline V gene data show CDR1 as SNHLY and CDR2 as FYNNEI. The CDR3 sequence is CASSGGRGGRYNEQFF. CDR3 DNA: TGTGCCAGCAGTGGGGGTCGGGGGGGAAGATACAATGAGCAGTTCTTC.

V is TRBV15 and J is TRBJ2-1, with 10 bases fitting TRBD2. The CDR3 length is 21 residues. Germline CDR1 and CDR2: LNHNV and YYDKDF (reference sequence). Unmatched junction bases numbered 22, after V lost 2 bases and J lost 6 bases. The CDR3 loop reads CATSRIPIGLAGVGDRNEQFF. The CDR3 DNA reads TGTGCCACCAGCAGAATTCCGATAGGTCTAGCGGGGGTAGGAGATCGCAATGAGCAGTTCTTC.

This clone was counted a single time. This chain uses TRBV5-1 with TRBJ2-1, with 7 nucleotides matching TRBD2. Germline V gives CDR1 SGHRS, CDR2 YFSETQ. This CDR3 has 14 amino acids. J gave up 9 bases and V 4 bases, and 10 bases lay outside the gene matches. For the CDR3, the DNA is TGCGCCAGCAGCCTCGATAGCGGCGGGGGTGAGCAGTTCTTC. This codes for CASSLDSGGGEQFF. Full variable domain (remainder filled in from reference TRBV5-1 and TRBJ2-1): KAGVTQTPRYLIKTRGQQVTLSCSPISGHRSVSWYQQTPGQGLQFLFEYFSETQRNKGNFPGRFSGRQFSNSRSEMNVSTLELGDSALYLCASSLDSGGGEQFFGPGTRLTVL.

This clone occurred once. CDR3 sequence (DNA): TGCGCCAGCAGCCCGGACGGGGTATACCTCGATGAGCAGTTCTTC. Translated: CASSPDGVYLDEQFF. J is TRBJ2-1 and V is TRBV5-1; D is possibly TRBD2 (5 bases). The V gene's germline CDR1 is SGHRS and CDR2 YFSETQ. There are 15 residues in the CDR3. Trimming left V 4 bases short and J 8 bases short, with 19 bases between. The variable domain in full, completed from reference TRBV5-1 and TRBJ2-1, reads KAGVTQTPRYLIKTRGQQVTLSCSPISGHRSVSWYQQTPGQGLQFLFEYFSETQRNKGNFPGRFSGRQFSNSRSEMNVSTLELGDSALYLCASSPDGVYLDEQFFGPGTRLTVL.

CDR3 in amino acids: CASSTGAGNTIYF. DNA of the CDR3: TGCGCCAGCAGCACGGGGGCTGGAAACACCATATATTTT. The chain links TRBV4-1 to TRBJ1-3; possibly TRBD1 for D (5 bases). This CDR3 is 13 amino acids long. V was trimmed by 5 bases and J by 2 bases, leaving 7 bases between them. The V gene's germline CDR1 is MGHRA and CDR2 YSYEKL.

This chain uses TRBV4-2 with TRBJ2-2, with 9 nucleotides matching TRBD2. The CDR3 length is 18 residues. Per the germline V gene, CDR1 is LGHNA and CDR2 is YNFKEQ. With 5 bases clipped from V and 3 bases from J, the junction kept 13 bases outside the gene matches. The CDR3 sequence is CASSSVLRLAGYTGELFF. In DNA form, the CDR3 reads TGTGCCAGCAGCTCCGTCCTCCGGCTAGCGGGATACACCGGGGAGCTGTTTTTT.

V and J are TRBV29-1 and TRBJ2-6; 9 bases align to TRBD1. CDR1 and CDR2 from the germline V gene are SQVTM and ANQGSEA. The ends lost 6 bases at V and 2 bases at J; junction bases unmatched: 5. The CDR3 sequence is 15 residues long. Written as DNA, the CDR3 is TGCAGCGTCGGACAGGGGAAAGCTGGGGCCAACGTCCTGACTTTC. The encoded protein is CSVGQGKAGANVLTF.

This clone was observed once. The chain is built from TRBV2 and TRBJ2-7; 8 bases align to TRBD1. Per germline, CDR1 SNHLY and CDR2 FYNNEI. The length of the CDR3 is 13 residues. After removal of 2 bases from V and 6 bases from J, the junction contained 3 bases not matched to a gene. This CDR3 reads CASSEQGAGEQYF. As DNA, the CDR3 is TGTGCCAGCAGTGAACAGGGGGCTGGCGAGCAGTACTTC.

This chain connects TRBV5-4 to TRBJ2-5; TRBD1 agrees at 8 bases. The CDR3 is 17 residues long. Germline CDR1 and CDR2: SGHNT and YYREEE (reference sequence). V lost 3 bases and J lost 5; bases outside the gene matches: 15. The chain's CDR3 is CASSSLKTGASRETQYF. CDR3 nucleotide sequence: TGTGCCAGCAGCTCCTTAAAGACAGGGGCCAGTAGGGAGACCCAGTACTTC.

The rearrangement uses TRBV14 and TRBJ2-4; 8 bases are shared with TRBD1. J gave up 5 bases and V 1 base, and 4 bases lay outside the gene matches. Looked up from germline, CDR1 is SGHDN and CDR2 is FVKESK. This CDR3 has 15 amino acids. The CDR3 DNA follows: TGTGCCAGCAGCCAAGGTCAGGGGGCGGAAAACATTCAGTACTTC. Translating gives CASSQGQGAENIQYF. The full variable domain, rest sourced from reference TRBV14 and TRBJ2-4, is EAGVTQFPSHSVIEKGQTVTLRCDPISGHDNLYWYRRVMGKEIKFLLHFVKESKQDESGMPNNRFLAERTGGTYSTLKVQPAELEDSGVYFCASSQGQGAENIQYFGAGTRLSVL.

This clone was recorded only once. This rearrangement joins TRBV28 to TRBJ1-2, with no clear D. The germline gives CDR1 MDHEN, CDR2 SYDVKM. The CDR3 runs to 15 residues. Trimming removed 5 bases from V and 8 bases from J, with 21 bases in between. CDR3 loop: CASSLPSLQAGGYTF. In nucleotides, the CDR3 is TGTGCCAGCAGTCTGCCCTCGCTGCAGGCGGGGGGCTACACCTTC.

The genes are TRBV4-2 and TRBJ1-4; the D is unclear. Trimming took off 2 bases at V and 7 bases at J, with 5 bases between the two ends. CDR3 length: 12 amino acids. The V gene's germline CDR1 is LGHNA and CDR2 YNFKEQ. CDR3 loop: CASSQNSEKLFF. Here the CDR3 DNA reads TGTGCCAGCAGCCAAAACTCTGAAAAACTGTTTTTT.

V gene TRBV6-5 combines with J gene TRBJ1-1; D possibly corresponds to TRBD1 (5 bases). V was shortened by 4 bases and J by 4 bases, with 16 bases between the two germline ends. The CDR3 totals 15 residues. Germline assignment: CDR1 MNHEY and CDR2 SVGAGI. CDR3 bases: TGTGCCAGCAGTTTCGGACCCAGGGCGGTCACTGAAGCTTTCTTT. Amino acids: CASSFGPRAVTEAFF.

The V gene is TRBV7-3, the J gene TRBJ2-5; no firm D call. This CDR3 contains 13 residues. Germline CDR1 is SGHTA and CDR2 is FQGTGA. Trimming pared 0 bases from V and 7 bases from J, leaving 9 bases between. CDR3 protein: CASSLTQWSTQYF. The CDR3 DNA reads TGTGCCAGCAGCTTAACACAGTGGTCGACCCAGTACTTC.

This rearrangement joins TRBV28 to TRBJ1-5, with no clear D. Trimming shortened V by 2 bases and J by 2 bases, and 13 bases separated the two germline ends. The CDR3 contains 16 residues. The V gene's germline CDR1 is MDHEN and CDR2 SYDVKM. The CDR3: CASSLPRVSGNQPQHF. The DNA of the CDR3 is TGTGCCAGCAGTTTACCCCGCGTAAGCGGCAATCAGCCCCAGCATTTT.